What follows describes a single T cell receptor beta chain. Its antigen remains undetermined. The record has no base qualities; no much larger clone is one base away. The Qiagen DNeasy kit was used to extract genomic DNA both from unsorted PBMCs and from the negatively selected CD4+ and CD8+ fractions. Using primers that anneal to V and J segments, immunoSEQ multiplex PCR amplified the TCR beta CDR3 regions. Amplification bias was minimized using a synthetic immune receptor repertoire, and residual bias was removed computationally after sequencing. The authors' analysis ran thus. Repertoire diversity was quantified as the Shannon entropy index using custom Python scripts. Unsorted, CD4+ and CD8+ repertoires were analyzed separately, except for combined analyses in which CD4+ and CD8+ sequences were merged in silico. A clone was considered expanded if an increase in frequency of at least 2-fold after treatment relative to C1D1 was found, and a pseudocount of 0.5 was applied to clones undetected at baseline. Clones with 0 or 1 copy at C1D1 were classified as singleton clones, and clones with 2 or more copies were classified as non-singleton clones. Clones expanded in unsorted samples were assigned a CD4+, CD8+ or unknown annotation through matching of protein sequences in sorted samples from the same patient. Wilcoxon tests on paired samples were used to test changes in diversity from C1D1 to C4D1. In its TCRdb copy, this immuneACCESS table keeps in-frame sequences only and misses some clones. Where compared with another copy, unresolved V genes explain less than half of these, and the others have no known cause. V and J calls and clone size are as listed in that table; D and trimming were resolved from the DNA. The sample profile shows some 90,000 clones; about 90% of them were found once. The ten largest account for approximately 2.5% of the sample.

This specimen belongs to a study of PD-1 blockade in classical Hodgkin lymphoma (dated by TCRdb to about 2020). With regard to the full study: Nivolumab dosing was 3 mg/kg intravenously every 2 weeks, continuing until either disease progression or unacceptable toxicity. The study used TCR beta sequencing and CyTOF to define a peripheral blood immune signature of response to PD-1 blockade in classical Hodgkin lymphoma. Overall results and qualifications from the work: Diversity was lower in patients who began nivolumab less than 1 year after ASCT, so these patients were left out of later analyses to avoid confounding by immune reconstitution. Trial patients achieving complete response had baseline diversity similar to newly diagnosed patients, whereas partial responders and progressors had significantly lower diversity. A significant rise by C4D1 was seen in CD4+ but not CD8+ TCR diversity (p=0.0027 vs p=0.16), with the rise being most apparent in complete responders (p=0.02). Only a single clinical trial cohort was studied, and what caused the repertoire differences, possibly disease activity or prior therapy, remained undefined. Baseline TCR diversity was reported to be lower in newly diagnosed patients than in healthy donors, and even lower in relapsed/refractory patients.

Explained via the paper, the time point label denotes: cycle 2 day 1 (C2D1) of nivolumab. Relapse after autologous stem cell transplantation had occurred in all trial patients, and cohorts A, B and C were distinguished by prior brentuximab vedotin exposure. The trial cohort included 50 or so patients with relapsed/refractory classical Hodgkin lymphoma, and each patient had a best overall response of complete response, partial response or progressive disease. Trial patients were treated with single-agent nivolumab in the multi-cohort phase II CheckMate 205 trial. An independent review committee assessed best overall response by applying the 2007 International Working Group response criteria. Trial PBMCs were obtained immediately prior to nivolumab initiation (C1D1) and on therapy at cycle 2 day 1 and cycle 4 day 1. Peripheral blood was collected in 8 mL Vacutainer Cell Preparation Tubes, from which PBMCs were isolated by centrifugation and then cryopreserved.

V is reduced by 6 bases and J by 5 bases, leaving a spacing of 19 bases between them. For CDR1 and CDR2, the germline V gene lists SNHLY and FYNNEI. The CDR3 has 15 amino acids, counting the end cysteine and phenylalanine. Just the 45-base CDR3 DNA is kept, in frame starting at base 1. This sequence was found in a human donor with classical Hodgkin lymphoma. The sequence is built from TRBV2 and TRBJ1-2; the D gene identity is not certain. Material: peripheral blood mononuclear cells (PBMCs), obtained before the second cycle of nivolumab. The DNA sequence is as follows: TGTGCCAGCAGAGATATCGACCAGGCTGCGTATGGCTACACCTTC. Protein translation: CASRDIDQAAYGYTF.